The 19 T cell receptor beta chains listed next were all sequenced from one sample in a study of blood T cell repertoires in COVID-19. Produced via immunoSEQ multiplex PCR; TCRdb's table is partial and in-frame only. The sample consists of roughly 250,000 clones, roughly 88% of them appearing once. Sequenced material: PBMCs or T cells enriched from blood (not recorded which). Receptors were obtained from a woman in her forties who had been exposed to COVID-19.

The chain links TRBV6-1 to TRBJ1-3; D call uncertain. V shed 1 base and J shed 0 bases, with 7 bases lying between them. The germline gives CDR1 MNHNS, CDR2 SASEGT. The CDR3 is 15 amino acids. CDR3 DNA: TGTGCCAGCAGTGAAGGTATCTACTCTGGAAACACCATATATTTT. It yields the protein CASSEGIYSGNTIYF.

J is TRBJ1-4 and V is TRBV7-9; maybe TRBD1 (6 bases). The CDR3 covers 17 residues. Trimming pared 2 bases from V and 7 bases from J, leaving 20 bases between. Germline V gives CDR1 SEHNR, CDR2 FQNEAQ (reference sequence). CDR3 sequence: CASSLIATGNRGEKLFF. The DNA of the CDR3 is TGTGCCAGCAGCTTAATCGCTACAGGGAATCGGGGTGAAAAACTGTTTTTT.

The V and J genes are TRBV6-5 and TRBJ2-7; 8 bases are a match to TRBD1. The CDR3 is 14 amino acids. V lost 7 bases to trimming and J lost 5 bases; unmatched junction nucleotides: 10. The germline V gene encodes CDR1 MNHEY and CDR2 SVGAGI. The CDR3 DNA reads TGTGCCAGCACCGAGGCCGGGACAGGTAACGAGCAGTACTTC. It encodes CASTEAGTGNEQYF.

The J gene is TRBJ2-1, the V gene TRBV29-1, with TRBD2 identical over 10 bases. This CDR3 comprises 14 residues. Germline loops: CDR1 SQVTM, CDR2 ANQGSEA. V lost 5 bases to trimming and J lost 3 bases; unmatched junction nucleotides: 4. The CDR3 nucleotides read TGCAGCGTTCAAACTAGCGGGGTCTACAATGAGCAGTTCTTC. This gives the protein CSVQTSGVYNEQFF.

This clone was detected only once. The CDR3 here is CASSSDGSAEAFF. Here the CDR3 DNA reads TGTGCCAGCAGCTCCGACGGGAGCGCTGAAGCTTTCTTT. The chain couples TRBV12-3 or TRBV12-4 to TRBJ1-1; D uncertain. Trimming pared 6 bases from V and 6 bases from J, leaving 14 bases between. The CDR3 extends over 13 amino acids.

The chain has TRBV5-8 and TRBJ1-6; no clear D. CDR1 and CDR2 (germline): SGHTS, YDEGEE. This CDR3 spans 13 amino acids. The V and J ends lost 0 bases and 9 bases respectively, with 7 bases between them. CDR3 sequence (DNA): TGTGCCAGCAGCTTGGGGCCCCTTTCACCCCTCCACTTT. Its protein is CASSLGPLSPLHF.

The rearrangement joins TRBV4-3 to TRBJ2-1; tentative D call: TRBD1 (6 bases). Germline V gene lookup returns CDR1 LGHNA and CDR2 YSLEER. CDR3 length: 16 amino acids. Trimming took 0 bases from V and 9 from J, leaving 18 bases between them. CDR3 in DNA: TGCGCCAGCAGCCAAGAAGCTAGCCAGGGGTTACGTGAGCAGTTCTTC. This encodes CASSQEASQGLREQFF.

The J gene is TRBJ2-7, the V gene TRBV30, with 11 bases that match TRBD2. CDR1 is GTSNPN, CDR2 SVGIG, per germline (reference sequence). The ends lost 5 bases at V and 6 bases at J; junction bases unmatched: 6. The CDR3 loop spans 13 amino acids. As DNA, the CDR3 is TGTGCCTGGGTTAGCGGGGGGGCGACCGAGCAGTACTTC. Translation gives CAWVSGGATEQYF.

The CDR3 reads CASSSRGGQETQYF. The CDR3 coding sequence is TGTGCCAGCAGTAGTCGGGGGGGACAAGAGACCCAGTACTTC. The chain recombines TRBV28 with TRBJ2-5; 8 bases match TRBD2. There are 14 residues in the CDR3. V was clipped by 5 bases and J by 2 bases; unmatched bases: 4. The germline V gene has CDR1 MDHEN and CDR2 SYDVKM.

V and J are TRBV15 and TRBJ2-3, with TRBD2 as a possible D gene (7 bases). Per germline, CDR1 LNHNV and CDR2 YYDKDF (reference sequence). Trimming stripped 5 bases from V and 0 bases from J, with 18 bases between. The CDR3 contains 17 residues. The CDR3 region is CATSLGGVRASTDTQYF. Here the CDR3 DNA reads TGTGCCACCAGCTTAGGGGGGGTCAGGGCTAGCACAGATACGCAGTATTTT.

The chain combines TRBV7-2 with TRBJ2-6; TRBD1 agrees at 7 bases. Germline V gives CDR1 SGHTA, CDR2 FQGNSA. Losses at the gene ends were 5 bases for V and 4 bases for J; bases not matched to a gene: 8. The CDR3 sequence is 16 residues long. The CDR3 here is CASSGKGQAGANVLTF. CDR3 sequence (DNA): TGTGCCAGCAGCGGTAAAGGACAGGCCGGGGCCAACGTCCTGACTTTC.

The rearrangement links TRBV30 to TRBJ1-2, with a possible D match to TRBD1 (5 bases). Trimming took 8 bases from V and 7 from J, leaving 14 bases between them. The CDR3 has 11 amino acids. Germline CDR1 reads GTSNPN; CDR2 reads SVGIG (reference sequence). The CDR3 here is CAGLTRAGYTF. Written as DNA, the CDR3 is TGTGCCGGGTTAACCAGGGCTGGCTACACCTTC.

The V call is TRBV24-1, the J call TRBJ2-3; 10 bases match TRBD1. The CDR3 consists of 15 residues. V lost 4 bases to trimming and J lost 4 bases; unmatched junction nucleotides: 4. Germline V gene lookup returns CDR1 KGHDR and CDR2 SFDVKD. As DNA, the CDR3 is TGTGCCACCAGTGACCGGGACAGGGGTTCAGATACGCAGTATTTT. Residues: CATSDRDRGSDTQYF.

The rearrangement joins TRBV2 to TRBJ2-5; TRBD2 matches at 8 bases. This CDR3 is 15 amino acids long. Germline V gene lookup returns CDR1 SNHLY and CDR2 FYNNEI. The V gene end was trimmed by 7 bases and the J gene end by 2 bases; junction bases not matched to a gene: 9. The CDR3 protein is CASTVSGSYQETQYF. The DNA of the CDR3 is TGTGCCAGCACTGTGAGCGGGAGTTATCAAGAGACCCAGTACTTC.

The CDR3 protein is CASSPDTTNEKLFF. The CDR3 nucleotides read TGTGCCAGCAGCCCCGACACGACTAATGAAAAACTGTTTTTT. The rearrangement links TRBV7-9 to TRBJ1-4; D is uncertain. V dropped 5 bases and J dropped 2 bases, with 9 bases sitting between them. The V gene's germline CDR1 is SEHNR and CDR2 FQNEAQ (reference sequence). The CDR3 has 14 residues.

The chain couples TRBV19 to TRBJ2-2, with 8 bases aligning to TRBD2. The CDR3 sequence is 18 residues long. The V gene's germline CDR1 is LNHDA and CDR2 SQIVND (reference sequence). Unmatched junction bases numbered 14, after V lost 3 bases and J lost 5 bases. The CDR3 DNA reads TGTGCCAGTAGTATCCCTCTCGCCAGGACTAGCAGAACCGGGGAGCTGTTTTTT. Residues: CASSIPLARTSRTGELFF.

V gene TRBV29-1 combines with J gene TRBJ1-1; D unclear. V was clipped by 0 bases and J by 6 bases, with 14 bases between them. Germline CDR1 SQVTM, CDR2 ANQGSEA. CDR3 length: 14 amino acids. Here the CDR3 DNA reads TGCAGCGTTGAAGATCTGAGACTGGCAGCTGAAGCTTTCTTT. As protein: CSVEDLRLAAEAFF.

This clone has only one observation. The V and J genes are TRBV4-3 and TRBJ2-4; D might be TRBD1 (5 bases). CDR1 is LGHNA and CDR2 is YSLEER in the germline V gene. V was cut by 3 bases and J by 0 bases, with 12 bases left in between. The CDR3 loop spans 16 amino acids. The CDR3 DNA follows: TGCGCCAGCAGCCAGGGCCAGGGTCTAGCCAAAAACATTCAGTACTTC. Amino acid sequence: CASSQGQGLAKNIQYF.

This chain links TRBV7-3 with TRBJ1-1; TRBD1 agrees at 8 bases. This CDR3 is built from 18 residues. The germline CDR1 and CDR2 sequences are SGHTA and FQGTGA. Trimming at V came to 1 base and at J to 6 bases, leaving 16 bases not matched to a gene. The CDR3 reads CASSLIGQGRIWDAEAFF. In DNA, the CDR3 is TGTGCCAGCAGCTTAATCGGACAGGGACGTATTTGGGACGCTGAAGCTTTCTTT.